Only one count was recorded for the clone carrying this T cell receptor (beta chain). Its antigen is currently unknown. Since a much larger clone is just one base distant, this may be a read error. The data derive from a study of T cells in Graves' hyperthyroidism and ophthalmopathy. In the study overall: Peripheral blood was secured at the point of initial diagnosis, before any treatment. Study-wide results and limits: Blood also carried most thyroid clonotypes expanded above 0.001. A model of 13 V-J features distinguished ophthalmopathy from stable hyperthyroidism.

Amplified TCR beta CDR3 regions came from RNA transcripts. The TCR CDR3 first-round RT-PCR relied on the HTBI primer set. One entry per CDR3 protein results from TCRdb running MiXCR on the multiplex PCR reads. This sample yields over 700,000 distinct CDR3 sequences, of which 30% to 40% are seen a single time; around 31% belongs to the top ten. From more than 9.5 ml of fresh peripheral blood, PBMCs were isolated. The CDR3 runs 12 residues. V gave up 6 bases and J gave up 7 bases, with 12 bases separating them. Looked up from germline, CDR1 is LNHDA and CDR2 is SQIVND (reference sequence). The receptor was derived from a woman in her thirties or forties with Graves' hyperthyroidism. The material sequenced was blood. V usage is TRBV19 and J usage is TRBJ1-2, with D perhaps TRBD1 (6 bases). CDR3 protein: CASRQGECGYTF. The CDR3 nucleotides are TGTGCCAGTAGACAGGGCGAATGTGGCTACACCTTC.